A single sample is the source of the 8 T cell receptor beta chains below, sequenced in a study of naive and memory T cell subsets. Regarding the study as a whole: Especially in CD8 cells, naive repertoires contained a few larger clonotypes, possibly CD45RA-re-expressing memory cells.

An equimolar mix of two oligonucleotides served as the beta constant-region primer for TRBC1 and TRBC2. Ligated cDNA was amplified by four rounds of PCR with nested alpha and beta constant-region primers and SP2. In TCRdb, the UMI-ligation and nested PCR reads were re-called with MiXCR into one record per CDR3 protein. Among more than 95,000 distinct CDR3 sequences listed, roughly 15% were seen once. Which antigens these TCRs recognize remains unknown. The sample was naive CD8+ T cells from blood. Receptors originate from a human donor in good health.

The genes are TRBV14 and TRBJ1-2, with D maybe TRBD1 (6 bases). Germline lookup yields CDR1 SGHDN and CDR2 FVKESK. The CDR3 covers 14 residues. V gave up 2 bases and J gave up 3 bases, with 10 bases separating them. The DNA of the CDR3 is TGTGCCAGCAGCCAAACACAGGGATACTATGGCTACACCTTC. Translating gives CASSQTQGYYGYTF. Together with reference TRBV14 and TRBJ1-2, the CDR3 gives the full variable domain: EAGVTQFPSHSVIEKGQTVTLRCDPISGHDNLYWYRRVMGKEIKFLLHFVKESKQDESGMPNNRFLAERTGGTYSTLKVQPAELEDSGVYFCASSQTQGYYGYTFGSGTRLTVV.

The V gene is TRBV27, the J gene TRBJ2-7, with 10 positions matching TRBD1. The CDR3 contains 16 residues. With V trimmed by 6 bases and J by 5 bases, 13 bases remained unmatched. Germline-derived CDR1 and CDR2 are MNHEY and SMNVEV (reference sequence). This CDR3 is CASRLSYGTGAHEQYF. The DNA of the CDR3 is TGTGCCAGCAGACTTTCGTATGGGACAGGGGCCCACGAGCAGTACTTC.

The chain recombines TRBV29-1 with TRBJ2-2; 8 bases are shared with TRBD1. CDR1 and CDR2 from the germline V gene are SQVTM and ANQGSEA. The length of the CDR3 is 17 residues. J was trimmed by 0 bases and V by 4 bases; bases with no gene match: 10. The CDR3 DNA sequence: TGCAGCGTTGGCGGCGAATTGGGACAGGCGAACACCGGGGAGCTGTTTTTT. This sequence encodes CSVGGELGQANTGELFF.

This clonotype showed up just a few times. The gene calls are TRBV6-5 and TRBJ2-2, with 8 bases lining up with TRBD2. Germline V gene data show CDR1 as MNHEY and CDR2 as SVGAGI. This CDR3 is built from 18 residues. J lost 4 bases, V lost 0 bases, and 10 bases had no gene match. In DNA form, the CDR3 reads TGTGCCAGCAGTTACTCCGAAACAGGACTAGCATTCACCGGGGAGCTGTTTTTT. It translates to CASSYSETGLAFTGELFF.

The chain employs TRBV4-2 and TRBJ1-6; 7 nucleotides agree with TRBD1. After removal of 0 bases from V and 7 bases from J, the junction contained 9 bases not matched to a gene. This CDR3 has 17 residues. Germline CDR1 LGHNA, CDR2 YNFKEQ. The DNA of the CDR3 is TGTGCCAGCAGCCAAGACCGACAGGGAATTAGCAATTCACCCCTCCACTTT. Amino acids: CASSQDRQGISNSPLHF.

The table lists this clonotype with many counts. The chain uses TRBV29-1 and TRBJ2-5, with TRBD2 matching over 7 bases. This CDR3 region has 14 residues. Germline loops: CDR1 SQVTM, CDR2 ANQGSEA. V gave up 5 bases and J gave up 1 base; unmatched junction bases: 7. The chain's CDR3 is CSVPAGDLQETQYF. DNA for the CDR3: TGCAGCGTTCCCGCGGGGGACCTCCAAGAGACCCAGTACTTC.

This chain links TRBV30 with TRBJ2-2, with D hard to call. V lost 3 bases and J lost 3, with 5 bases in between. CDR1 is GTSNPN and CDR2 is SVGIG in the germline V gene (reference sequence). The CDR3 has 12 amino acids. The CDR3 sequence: CAWSRYTGELFF. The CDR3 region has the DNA TGTGCCTGGAGCCGATACACCGGGGAGCTGTTTTTT.

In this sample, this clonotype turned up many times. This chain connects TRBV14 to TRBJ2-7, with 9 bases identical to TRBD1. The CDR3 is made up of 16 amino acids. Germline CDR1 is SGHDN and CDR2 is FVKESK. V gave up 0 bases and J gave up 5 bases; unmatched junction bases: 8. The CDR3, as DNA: TGTGCCAGCAGCCAAGACCGAAACAGGGGGCTCGACGAGCAGTACTTC. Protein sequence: CASSQDRNRGLDEQYF.